This T cell receptor beta chain was captured in a study of PD-1 blockade in classical Hodgkin lymphoma. Generated by immunoSEQ multiplex PCR, the TCRdb table keeps only in-frame clones and is missing some. Counted here are more than 50,000 clones, around 89% occurring once; the ten biggest clones make up 14% to 15%. Every patient had relapsed following autologous stem cell transplantation, and cohorts differed in brentuximab vedotin exposure. The sample in question was peripheral blood mononuclear cells (PBMCs), obtained at baseline. The source of this sequence is a human donor with classical Hodgkin lymphoma.

The CDR3 spells CASAEPRGSSYEQYF. In DNA, the CDR3 is TGTGCCAGCGCCGAGCCACGGGGGAGTTCCTACGAGCAGTACTTC. The chain recombines TRBV6-5 with TRBJ2-7; possibly TRBD2 for D (6 bases). Trimming removed 8 bases from V and 1 base from J, with 18 bases in between. In germline, CDR1 is MNHEY, CDR2 SVGAGI. The CDR3 extends over 15 amino acids.